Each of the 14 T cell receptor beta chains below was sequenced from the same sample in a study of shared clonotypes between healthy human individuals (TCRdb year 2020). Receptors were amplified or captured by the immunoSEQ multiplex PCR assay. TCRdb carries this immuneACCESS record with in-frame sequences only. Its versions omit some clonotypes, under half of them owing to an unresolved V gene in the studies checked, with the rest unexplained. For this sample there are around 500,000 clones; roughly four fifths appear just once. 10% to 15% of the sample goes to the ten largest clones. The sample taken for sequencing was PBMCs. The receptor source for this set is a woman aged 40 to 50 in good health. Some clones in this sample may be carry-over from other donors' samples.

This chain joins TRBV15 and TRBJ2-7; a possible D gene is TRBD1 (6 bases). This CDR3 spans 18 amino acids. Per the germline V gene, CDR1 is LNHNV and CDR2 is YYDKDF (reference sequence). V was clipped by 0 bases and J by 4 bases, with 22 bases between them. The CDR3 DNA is TGTGCCACCAGCAGAGATCGTGGGACACCAATGAAGATTTACGAGCAGTACTTC. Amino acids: CATSRDRGTPMKIYEQYF. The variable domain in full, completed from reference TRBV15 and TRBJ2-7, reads DAMVIQNPRYQVTQFGKPVTLSCSQTLNHNVMYWYQQKSSQAPKLLFHYYDKDFNNEADTPDNFQSRRPNTSFCFLDIRSPGLGDTAMYLCATSRDRGTPMKIYEQYFGPGTRLTVT.

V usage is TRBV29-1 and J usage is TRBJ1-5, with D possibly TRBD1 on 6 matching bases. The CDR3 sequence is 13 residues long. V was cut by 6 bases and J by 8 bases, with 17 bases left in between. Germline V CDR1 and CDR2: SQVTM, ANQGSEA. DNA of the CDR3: TGCAGCGTGGGAAAACAGGGAAGTGAGCCCCAGCATTTT. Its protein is CSVGKQGSEPQHF.

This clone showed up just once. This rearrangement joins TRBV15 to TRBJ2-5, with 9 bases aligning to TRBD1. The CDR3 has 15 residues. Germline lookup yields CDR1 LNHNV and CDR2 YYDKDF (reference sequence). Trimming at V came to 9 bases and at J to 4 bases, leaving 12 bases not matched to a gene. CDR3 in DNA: TGTGCCACGAGACCTCGGACAGGGGTGGGAGAGACCCAGTACTTC. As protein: CATRPRTGVGETQYF. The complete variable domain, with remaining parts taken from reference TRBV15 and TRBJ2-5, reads DAMVIQNPRYQVTQFGKPVTLSCSQTLNHNVMYWYQQKSSQAPKLLFHYYDKDFNNEADTPDNFQSRRPNTSFCFLDIRSPGLGDTAMYLCATRPRTGVGETQYFGPGTRLLVL.

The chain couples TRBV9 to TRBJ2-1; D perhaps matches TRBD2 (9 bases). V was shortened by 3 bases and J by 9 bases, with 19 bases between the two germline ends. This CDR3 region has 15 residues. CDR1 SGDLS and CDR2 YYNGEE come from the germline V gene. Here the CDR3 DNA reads TGTGCCAGCAGCGCAGTCGGACAGGGACTAGCTGAGCAGTTCTTC. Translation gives CASSAVGQGLAEQFF.

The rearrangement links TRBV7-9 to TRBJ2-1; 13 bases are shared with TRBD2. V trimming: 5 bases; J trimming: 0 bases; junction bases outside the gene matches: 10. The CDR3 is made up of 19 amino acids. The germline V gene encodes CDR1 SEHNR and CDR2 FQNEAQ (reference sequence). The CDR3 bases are TGTGCCAGCAGCCGGGGGGCACTAGCGGGAGGGAGCTCCTACAATGAGCAGTTCTTC. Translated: CASSRGALAGGSSYNEQFF.

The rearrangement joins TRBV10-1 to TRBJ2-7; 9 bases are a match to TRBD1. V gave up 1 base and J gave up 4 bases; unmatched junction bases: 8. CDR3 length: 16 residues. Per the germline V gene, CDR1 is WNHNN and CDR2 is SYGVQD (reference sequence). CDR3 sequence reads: CASSEFRQGEGYEQYF. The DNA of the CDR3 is TGCGCCAGCAGTGAGTTCAGACAGGGGGAAGGTTACGAGCAGTACTTC.

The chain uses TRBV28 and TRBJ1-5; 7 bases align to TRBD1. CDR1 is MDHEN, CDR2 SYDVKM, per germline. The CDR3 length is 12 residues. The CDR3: CAGGSGNQPQHF. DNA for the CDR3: TGTGCAGGGGGCTCCGGCAATCAGCCCCAGCATTTT.

CDR3 coding DNA: TGTGCCAGCAGCTTAGCTAGCGGGAGGGGCTACAATGAGCAGTTCTTC. Encoded protein: CASSLASGRGYNEQFF. The chain combines TRBV7-9 with TRBJ2-1, with TRBD2 identical over 11 bases. Per the germline V gene, CDR1 is SEHNR and CDR2 is FQNEAQ (reference sequence). The CDR3 length is 16 residues. V lost 0 bases, J lost 3 bases, and 1 base stayed unmatched.

Here the CDR3 reads CASRSDRDTEAFF. Written as DNA, the CDR3 is TGCGCCAGCAGGTCGGACAGGGACACTGAAGCTTTCTTT. V and J are TRBV10-1 and TRBJ1-1, with 8 bases matching TRBD1. The trim removed 6 bases at V and 3 bases at J, leaving 3 bases unmatched. The CDR3 is 13 amino acids. Per the germline V gene, CDR1 is WNHNN and CDR2 is SYGVQD (reference sequence).

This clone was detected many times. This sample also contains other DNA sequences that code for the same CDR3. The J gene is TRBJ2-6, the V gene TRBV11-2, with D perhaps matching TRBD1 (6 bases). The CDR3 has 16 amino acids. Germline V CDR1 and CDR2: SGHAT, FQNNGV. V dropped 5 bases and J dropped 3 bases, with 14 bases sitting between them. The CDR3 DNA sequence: TGTGCCAGCAGCCTACAGGGAAATATTGGGGCCAACGTCCTGACTTTC. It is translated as CASSLQGNIGANVLTF.

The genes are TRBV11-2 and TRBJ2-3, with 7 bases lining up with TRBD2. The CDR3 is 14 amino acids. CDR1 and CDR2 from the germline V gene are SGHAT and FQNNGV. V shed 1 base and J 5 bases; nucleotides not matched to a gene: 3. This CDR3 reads CASSLGAGVDTQYF. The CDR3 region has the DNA TGTGCCAGCAGCTTAGGTGCGGGAGTAGATACGCAGTATTTT.

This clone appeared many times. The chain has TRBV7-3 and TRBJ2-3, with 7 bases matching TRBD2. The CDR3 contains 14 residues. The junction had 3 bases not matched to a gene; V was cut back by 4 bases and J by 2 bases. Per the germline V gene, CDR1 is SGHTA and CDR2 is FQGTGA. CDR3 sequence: CASSSGTTTDTQYF. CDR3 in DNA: TGTGCCAGCAGCTCCGGGACTACCACAGATACGCAGTATTTT.

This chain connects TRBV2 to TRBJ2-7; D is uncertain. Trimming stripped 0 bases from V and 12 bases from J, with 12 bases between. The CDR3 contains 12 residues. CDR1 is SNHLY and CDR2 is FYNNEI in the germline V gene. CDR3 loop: CASSEALQVPYF. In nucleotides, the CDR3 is TGTGCCAGCAGTGAAGCGCTTCAGGTGCCGTACTTC.

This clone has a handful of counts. DNA for the CDR3: TGTGCCAGTTCCCCCGGGACAGGGGGCCCCTTTGGTCGGCCCACCTACGAGGGTCGGTACTTC. Protein product: CASSPGTGGPFGRPTYEGRYF. The gene calls are TRBV19 and TRBJ2-7, with 12 positions matching TRBD1. The germline CDR1 and CDR2 sequences are LNHDA and SQIVND (reference sequence). V lost 8 bases and J lost 12; bases outside the gene matches: 35. CDR3 length: 21 amino acids.